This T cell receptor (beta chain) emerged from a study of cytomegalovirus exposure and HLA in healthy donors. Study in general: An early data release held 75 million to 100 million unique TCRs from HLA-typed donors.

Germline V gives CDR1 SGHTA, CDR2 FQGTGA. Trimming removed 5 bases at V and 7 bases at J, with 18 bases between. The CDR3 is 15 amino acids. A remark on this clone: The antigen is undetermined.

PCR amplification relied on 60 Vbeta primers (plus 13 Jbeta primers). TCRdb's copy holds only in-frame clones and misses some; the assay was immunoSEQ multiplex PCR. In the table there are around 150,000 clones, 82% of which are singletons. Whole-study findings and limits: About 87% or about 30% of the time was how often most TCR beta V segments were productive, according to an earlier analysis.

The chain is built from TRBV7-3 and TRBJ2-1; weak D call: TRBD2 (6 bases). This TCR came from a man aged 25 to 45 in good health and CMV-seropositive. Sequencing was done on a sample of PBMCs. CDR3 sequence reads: CASSPPGGGSNEQFF. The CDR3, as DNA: TGTGCCAGCAGCCCCCCCGGGGGAGGATCAAATGAGCAGTTCTTC.